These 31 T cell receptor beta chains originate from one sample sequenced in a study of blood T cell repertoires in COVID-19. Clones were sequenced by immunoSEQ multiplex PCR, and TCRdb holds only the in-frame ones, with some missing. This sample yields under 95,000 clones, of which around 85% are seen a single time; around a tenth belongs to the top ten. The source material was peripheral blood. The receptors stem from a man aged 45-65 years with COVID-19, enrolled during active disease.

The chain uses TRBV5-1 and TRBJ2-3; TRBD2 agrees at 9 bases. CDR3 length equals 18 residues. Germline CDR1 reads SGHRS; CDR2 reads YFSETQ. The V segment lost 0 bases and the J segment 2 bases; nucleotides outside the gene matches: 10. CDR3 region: CASSLEALAGAPTDTQYF. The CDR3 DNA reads TGCGCCAGCAGCTTGGAAGCACTAGCGGGTGCCCCCACAGATACGCAGTATTTT.

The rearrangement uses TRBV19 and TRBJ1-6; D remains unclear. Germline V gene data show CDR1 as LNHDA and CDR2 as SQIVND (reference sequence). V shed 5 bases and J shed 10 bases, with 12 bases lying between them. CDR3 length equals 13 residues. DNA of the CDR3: TGTGCCAGTAGTTCGGGTTTGCGATCACCCCTCCACTTT. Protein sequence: CASSSGLRSPLHF.

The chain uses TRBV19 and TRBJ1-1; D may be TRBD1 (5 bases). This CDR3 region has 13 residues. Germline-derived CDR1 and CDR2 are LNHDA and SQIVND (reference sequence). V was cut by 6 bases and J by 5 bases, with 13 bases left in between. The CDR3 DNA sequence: TGTGCCAGTAGAACAGGAGTGGGAACTGAAGCTTTCTTT. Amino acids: CASRTGVGTEAFF.

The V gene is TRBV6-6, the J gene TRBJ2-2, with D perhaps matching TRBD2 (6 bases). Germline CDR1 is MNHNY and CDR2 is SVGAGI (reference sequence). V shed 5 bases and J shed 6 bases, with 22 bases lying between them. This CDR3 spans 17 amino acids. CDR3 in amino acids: CASSRLTSKLISGELFF. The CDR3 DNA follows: TGTGCCAGCAGTCGCCTGACTAGTAAATTAATCTCCGGGGAGCTGTTTTTT.

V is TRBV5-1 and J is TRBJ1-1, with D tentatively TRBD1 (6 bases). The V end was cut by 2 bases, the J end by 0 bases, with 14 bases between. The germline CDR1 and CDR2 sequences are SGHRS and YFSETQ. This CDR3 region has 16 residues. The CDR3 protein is CASSFWTARMNTEAFF. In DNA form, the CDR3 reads TGCGCCAGCAGCTTTTGGACAGCCCGAATGAACACTGAAGCTTTCTTT. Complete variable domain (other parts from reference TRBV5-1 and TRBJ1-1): KAGVTQTPRYLIKTRGQQVTLSCSPISGHRSVSWYQQTPGQGLQFLFEYFSETQRNKGNFPGRFSGRQFSNSRSEMNVSTLELGDSALYLCASSFWTARMNTEAFFGQGTRLTVV.

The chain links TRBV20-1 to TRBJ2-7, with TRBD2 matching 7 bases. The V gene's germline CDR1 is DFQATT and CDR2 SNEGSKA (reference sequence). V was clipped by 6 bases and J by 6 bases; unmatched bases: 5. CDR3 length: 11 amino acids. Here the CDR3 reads CSATTSAEQYF. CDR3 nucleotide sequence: TGCAGTGCCACTACTAGCGCCGAGCAGTACTTC.

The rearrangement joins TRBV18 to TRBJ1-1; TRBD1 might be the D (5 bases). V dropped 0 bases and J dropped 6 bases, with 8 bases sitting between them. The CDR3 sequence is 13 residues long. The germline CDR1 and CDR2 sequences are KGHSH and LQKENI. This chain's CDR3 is CASSPPQGAEAFF. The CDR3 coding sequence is TGTGCCAGCTCACCACCGCAGGGCGCTGAAGCTTTCTTT.

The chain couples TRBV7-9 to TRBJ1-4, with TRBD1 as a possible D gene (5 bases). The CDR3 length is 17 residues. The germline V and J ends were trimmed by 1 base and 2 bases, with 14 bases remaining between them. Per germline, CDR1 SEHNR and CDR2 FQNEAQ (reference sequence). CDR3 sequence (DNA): TGTGCCAGCAGCTTAGGGGTCGCAGGGAAGACTAATGAAAAACTGTTTTTT. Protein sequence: CASSLGVAGKTNEKLFF.

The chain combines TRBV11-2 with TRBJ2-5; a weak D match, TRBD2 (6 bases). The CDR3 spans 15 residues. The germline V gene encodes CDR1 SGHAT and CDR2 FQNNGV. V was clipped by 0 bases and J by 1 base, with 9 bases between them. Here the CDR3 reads CASSLDGGFQETQYF. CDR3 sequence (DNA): TGTGCCAGCAGCTTAGATGGGGGGTTCCAAGAGACCCAGTACTTC.

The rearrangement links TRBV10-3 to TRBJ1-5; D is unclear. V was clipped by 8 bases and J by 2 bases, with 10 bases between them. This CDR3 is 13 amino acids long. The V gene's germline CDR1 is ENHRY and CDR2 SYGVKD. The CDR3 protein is CAIGGEGNQPQHF. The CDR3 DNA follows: TGTGCCATCGGTGGGGAGGGCAATCAGCCCCAGCATTTT.

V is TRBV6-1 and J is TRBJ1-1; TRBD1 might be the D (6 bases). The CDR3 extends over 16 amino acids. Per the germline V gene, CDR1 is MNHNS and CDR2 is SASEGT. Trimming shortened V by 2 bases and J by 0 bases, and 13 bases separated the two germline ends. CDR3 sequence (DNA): TGTGCCAGCAGTGAATACTACAGGGCCGTGAACACTGAAGCTTTCTTT. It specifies CASSEYYRAVNTEAFF.

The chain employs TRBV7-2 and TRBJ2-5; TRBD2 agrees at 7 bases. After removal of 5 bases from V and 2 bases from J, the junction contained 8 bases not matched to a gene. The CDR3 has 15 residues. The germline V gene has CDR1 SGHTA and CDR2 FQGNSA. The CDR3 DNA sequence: TGTGCCAGCAGCCCCCACGGAGCGGGGCAAGAGACCCAGTACTTC. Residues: CASSPHGAGQETQYF.

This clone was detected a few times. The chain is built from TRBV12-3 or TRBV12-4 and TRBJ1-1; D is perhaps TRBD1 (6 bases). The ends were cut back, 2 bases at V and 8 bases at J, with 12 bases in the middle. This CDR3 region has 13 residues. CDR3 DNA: TGTGCCAGCAGTTTAAGACAGGATATAGAAGCTTTCTTT. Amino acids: CASSLRQDIEAFF.

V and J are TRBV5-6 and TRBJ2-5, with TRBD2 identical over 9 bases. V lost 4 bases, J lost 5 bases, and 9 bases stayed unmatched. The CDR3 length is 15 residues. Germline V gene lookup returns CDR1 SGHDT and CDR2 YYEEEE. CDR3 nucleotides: TGTGCCAGCAGCGGATTAGCGGGAGCGGAGGAGACCCAGTACTTC. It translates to CASSGLAGAEETQYF.

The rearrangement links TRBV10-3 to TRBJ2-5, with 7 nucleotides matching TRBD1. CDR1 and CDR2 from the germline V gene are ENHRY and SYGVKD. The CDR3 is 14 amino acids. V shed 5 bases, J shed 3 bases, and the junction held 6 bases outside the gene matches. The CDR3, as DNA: TGTGCCATCAGTTCGGACAGGCCCAAAGAGACCCAGTACTTC. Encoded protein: CAISSDRPKETQYF.

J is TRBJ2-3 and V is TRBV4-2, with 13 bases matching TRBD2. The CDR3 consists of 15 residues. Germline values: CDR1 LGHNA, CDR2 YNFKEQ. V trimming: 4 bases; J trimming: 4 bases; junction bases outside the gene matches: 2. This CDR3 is CASSPGLAGPDTQYF. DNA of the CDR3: TGTGCCAGCAGCCCGGGACTAGCGGGACCAGATACGCAGTATTTT.

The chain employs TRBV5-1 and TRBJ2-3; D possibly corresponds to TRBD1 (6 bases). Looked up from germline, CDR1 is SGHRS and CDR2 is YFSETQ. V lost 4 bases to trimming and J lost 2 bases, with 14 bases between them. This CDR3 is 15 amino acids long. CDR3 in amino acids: CASSIRDTNTDTQYF. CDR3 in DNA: TGCGCCAGCAGCATCCGGGACACCAACACAGATACGCAGTATTTT.

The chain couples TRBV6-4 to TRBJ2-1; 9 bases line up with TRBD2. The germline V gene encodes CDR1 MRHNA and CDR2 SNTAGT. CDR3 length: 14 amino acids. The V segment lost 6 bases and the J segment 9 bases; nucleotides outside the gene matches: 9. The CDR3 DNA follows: TGTGCCAGCAGCCCCGGGACTAGCCCTGCTGAGCAGTTCTTC. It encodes CASSPGTSPAEQFF.

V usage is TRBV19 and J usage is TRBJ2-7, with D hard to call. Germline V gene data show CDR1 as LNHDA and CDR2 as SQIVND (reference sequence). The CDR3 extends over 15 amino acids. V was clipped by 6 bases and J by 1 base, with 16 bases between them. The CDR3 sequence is CASRSRLGGSYEQYF. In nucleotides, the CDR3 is TGTGCCAGTAGGTCTAGGTTAGGCGGATCCTACGAGCAGTACTTC. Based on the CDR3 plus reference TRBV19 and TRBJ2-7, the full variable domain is DGGITQSPKYLFRKEGQNVTLSCEQNLNHDAMYWYRQDPGQGLRLIYYSQIVNDFQKGDIAEGYSVSREKKESFPLTVTSAQKNPTAFYLCASRSRLGGSYEQYFGPGTRLTVT.

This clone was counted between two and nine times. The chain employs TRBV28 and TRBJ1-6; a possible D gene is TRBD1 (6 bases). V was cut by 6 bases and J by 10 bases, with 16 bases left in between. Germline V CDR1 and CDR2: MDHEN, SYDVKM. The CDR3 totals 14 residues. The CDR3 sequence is CASSRTVRGSPLHF. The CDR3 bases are TGTGCCAGCAGCCGGACAGTCAGAGGCTCACCCCTCCACTTT.

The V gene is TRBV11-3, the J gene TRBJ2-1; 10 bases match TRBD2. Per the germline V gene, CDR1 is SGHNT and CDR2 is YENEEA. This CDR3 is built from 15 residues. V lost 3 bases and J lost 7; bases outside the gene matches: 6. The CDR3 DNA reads TGTGCCAGCAGCTTGACTAGCGGGTACGCAAATGAGCAGTTCTTC. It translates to CASSLTSGYANEQFF.

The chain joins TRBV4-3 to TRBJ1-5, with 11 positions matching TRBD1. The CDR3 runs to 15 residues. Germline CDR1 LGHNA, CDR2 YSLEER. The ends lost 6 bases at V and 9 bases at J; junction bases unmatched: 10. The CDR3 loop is CASRDRGRYWRPQHF. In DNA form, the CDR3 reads TGCGCCAGCAGGGACAGGGGGCGATATTGGCGGCCCCAGCATTTT.

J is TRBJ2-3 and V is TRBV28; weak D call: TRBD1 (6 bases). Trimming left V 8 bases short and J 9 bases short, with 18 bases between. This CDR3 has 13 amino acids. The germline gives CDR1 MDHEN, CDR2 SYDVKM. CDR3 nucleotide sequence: TGTGCCAGCTGTCTGAATACAGGGTGGACGCAGTATTTT. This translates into CASCLNTGWTQYF.

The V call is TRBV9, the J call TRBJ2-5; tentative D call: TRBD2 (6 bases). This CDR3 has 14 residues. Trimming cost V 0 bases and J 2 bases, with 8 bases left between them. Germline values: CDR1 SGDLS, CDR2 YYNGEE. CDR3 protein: CASSVGGGQETQYF. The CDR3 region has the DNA TGTGCCAGCAGCGTAGGGGGAGGACAAGAGACCCAGTACTTC.

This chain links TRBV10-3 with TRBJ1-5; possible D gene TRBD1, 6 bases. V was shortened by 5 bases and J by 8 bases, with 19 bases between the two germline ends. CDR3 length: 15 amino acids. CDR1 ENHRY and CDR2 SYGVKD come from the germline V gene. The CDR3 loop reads CAISPTGGRGEPQHF. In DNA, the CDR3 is TGTGCCATCAGTCCGACAGGAGGCCGGGGTGAGCCCCAGCATTTT.

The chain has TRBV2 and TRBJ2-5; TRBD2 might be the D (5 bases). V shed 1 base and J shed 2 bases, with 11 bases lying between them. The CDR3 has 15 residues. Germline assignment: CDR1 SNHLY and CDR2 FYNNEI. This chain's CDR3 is CASSEGAGGQETQYF. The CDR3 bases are TGTGCCAGCAGTGAAGGAGCCGGCGGGCAAGAGACCCAGTACTTC.

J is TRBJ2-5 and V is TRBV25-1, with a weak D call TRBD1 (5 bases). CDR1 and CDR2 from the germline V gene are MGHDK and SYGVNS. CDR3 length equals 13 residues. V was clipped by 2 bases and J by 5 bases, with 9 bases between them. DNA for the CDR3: TGTGCCAGCAGTGAAGGGGCCCGGGAGACCCAGTACTTC. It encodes CASSEGARETQYF.

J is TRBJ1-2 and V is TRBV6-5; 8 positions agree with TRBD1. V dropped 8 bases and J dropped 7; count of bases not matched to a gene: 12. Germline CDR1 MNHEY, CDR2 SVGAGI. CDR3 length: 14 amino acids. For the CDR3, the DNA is TGTGCCAGCGTATCCTCAGGGGGCGGACCTGGCTACACCTTC. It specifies CASVSSGGGPGYTF.

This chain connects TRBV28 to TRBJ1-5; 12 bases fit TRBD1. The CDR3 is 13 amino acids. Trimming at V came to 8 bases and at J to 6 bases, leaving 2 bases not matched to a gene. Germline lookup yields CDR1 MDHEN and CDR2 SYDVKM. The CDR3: CASGGQGAQPQHF. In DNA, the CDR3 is TGTGCCAGCGGGGGACAGGGGGCTCAGCCCCAGCATTTT.

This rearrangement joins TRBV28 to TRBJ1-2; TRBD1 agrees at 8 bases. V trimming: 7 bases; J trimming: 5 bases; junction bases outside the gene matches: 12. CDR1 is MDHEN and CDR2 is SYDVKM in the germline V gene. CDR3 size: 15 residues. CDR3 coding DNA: TGTGCCAGCAACCTCCCCGGGACAGGACGTTATGGCTACACCTTC. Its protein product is CASNLPGTGRYGYTF.

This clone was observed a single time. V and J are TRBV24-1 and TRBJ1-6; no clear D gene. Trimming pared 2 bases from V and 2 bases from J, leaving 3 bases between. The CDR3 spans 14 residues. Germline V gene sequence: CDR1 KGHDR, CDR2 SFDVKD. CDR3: CATSDSAYNSPLHF. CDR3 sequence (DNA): TGTGCCACCAGTGATTCGGCCTATAATTCACCCCTCCACTTT.